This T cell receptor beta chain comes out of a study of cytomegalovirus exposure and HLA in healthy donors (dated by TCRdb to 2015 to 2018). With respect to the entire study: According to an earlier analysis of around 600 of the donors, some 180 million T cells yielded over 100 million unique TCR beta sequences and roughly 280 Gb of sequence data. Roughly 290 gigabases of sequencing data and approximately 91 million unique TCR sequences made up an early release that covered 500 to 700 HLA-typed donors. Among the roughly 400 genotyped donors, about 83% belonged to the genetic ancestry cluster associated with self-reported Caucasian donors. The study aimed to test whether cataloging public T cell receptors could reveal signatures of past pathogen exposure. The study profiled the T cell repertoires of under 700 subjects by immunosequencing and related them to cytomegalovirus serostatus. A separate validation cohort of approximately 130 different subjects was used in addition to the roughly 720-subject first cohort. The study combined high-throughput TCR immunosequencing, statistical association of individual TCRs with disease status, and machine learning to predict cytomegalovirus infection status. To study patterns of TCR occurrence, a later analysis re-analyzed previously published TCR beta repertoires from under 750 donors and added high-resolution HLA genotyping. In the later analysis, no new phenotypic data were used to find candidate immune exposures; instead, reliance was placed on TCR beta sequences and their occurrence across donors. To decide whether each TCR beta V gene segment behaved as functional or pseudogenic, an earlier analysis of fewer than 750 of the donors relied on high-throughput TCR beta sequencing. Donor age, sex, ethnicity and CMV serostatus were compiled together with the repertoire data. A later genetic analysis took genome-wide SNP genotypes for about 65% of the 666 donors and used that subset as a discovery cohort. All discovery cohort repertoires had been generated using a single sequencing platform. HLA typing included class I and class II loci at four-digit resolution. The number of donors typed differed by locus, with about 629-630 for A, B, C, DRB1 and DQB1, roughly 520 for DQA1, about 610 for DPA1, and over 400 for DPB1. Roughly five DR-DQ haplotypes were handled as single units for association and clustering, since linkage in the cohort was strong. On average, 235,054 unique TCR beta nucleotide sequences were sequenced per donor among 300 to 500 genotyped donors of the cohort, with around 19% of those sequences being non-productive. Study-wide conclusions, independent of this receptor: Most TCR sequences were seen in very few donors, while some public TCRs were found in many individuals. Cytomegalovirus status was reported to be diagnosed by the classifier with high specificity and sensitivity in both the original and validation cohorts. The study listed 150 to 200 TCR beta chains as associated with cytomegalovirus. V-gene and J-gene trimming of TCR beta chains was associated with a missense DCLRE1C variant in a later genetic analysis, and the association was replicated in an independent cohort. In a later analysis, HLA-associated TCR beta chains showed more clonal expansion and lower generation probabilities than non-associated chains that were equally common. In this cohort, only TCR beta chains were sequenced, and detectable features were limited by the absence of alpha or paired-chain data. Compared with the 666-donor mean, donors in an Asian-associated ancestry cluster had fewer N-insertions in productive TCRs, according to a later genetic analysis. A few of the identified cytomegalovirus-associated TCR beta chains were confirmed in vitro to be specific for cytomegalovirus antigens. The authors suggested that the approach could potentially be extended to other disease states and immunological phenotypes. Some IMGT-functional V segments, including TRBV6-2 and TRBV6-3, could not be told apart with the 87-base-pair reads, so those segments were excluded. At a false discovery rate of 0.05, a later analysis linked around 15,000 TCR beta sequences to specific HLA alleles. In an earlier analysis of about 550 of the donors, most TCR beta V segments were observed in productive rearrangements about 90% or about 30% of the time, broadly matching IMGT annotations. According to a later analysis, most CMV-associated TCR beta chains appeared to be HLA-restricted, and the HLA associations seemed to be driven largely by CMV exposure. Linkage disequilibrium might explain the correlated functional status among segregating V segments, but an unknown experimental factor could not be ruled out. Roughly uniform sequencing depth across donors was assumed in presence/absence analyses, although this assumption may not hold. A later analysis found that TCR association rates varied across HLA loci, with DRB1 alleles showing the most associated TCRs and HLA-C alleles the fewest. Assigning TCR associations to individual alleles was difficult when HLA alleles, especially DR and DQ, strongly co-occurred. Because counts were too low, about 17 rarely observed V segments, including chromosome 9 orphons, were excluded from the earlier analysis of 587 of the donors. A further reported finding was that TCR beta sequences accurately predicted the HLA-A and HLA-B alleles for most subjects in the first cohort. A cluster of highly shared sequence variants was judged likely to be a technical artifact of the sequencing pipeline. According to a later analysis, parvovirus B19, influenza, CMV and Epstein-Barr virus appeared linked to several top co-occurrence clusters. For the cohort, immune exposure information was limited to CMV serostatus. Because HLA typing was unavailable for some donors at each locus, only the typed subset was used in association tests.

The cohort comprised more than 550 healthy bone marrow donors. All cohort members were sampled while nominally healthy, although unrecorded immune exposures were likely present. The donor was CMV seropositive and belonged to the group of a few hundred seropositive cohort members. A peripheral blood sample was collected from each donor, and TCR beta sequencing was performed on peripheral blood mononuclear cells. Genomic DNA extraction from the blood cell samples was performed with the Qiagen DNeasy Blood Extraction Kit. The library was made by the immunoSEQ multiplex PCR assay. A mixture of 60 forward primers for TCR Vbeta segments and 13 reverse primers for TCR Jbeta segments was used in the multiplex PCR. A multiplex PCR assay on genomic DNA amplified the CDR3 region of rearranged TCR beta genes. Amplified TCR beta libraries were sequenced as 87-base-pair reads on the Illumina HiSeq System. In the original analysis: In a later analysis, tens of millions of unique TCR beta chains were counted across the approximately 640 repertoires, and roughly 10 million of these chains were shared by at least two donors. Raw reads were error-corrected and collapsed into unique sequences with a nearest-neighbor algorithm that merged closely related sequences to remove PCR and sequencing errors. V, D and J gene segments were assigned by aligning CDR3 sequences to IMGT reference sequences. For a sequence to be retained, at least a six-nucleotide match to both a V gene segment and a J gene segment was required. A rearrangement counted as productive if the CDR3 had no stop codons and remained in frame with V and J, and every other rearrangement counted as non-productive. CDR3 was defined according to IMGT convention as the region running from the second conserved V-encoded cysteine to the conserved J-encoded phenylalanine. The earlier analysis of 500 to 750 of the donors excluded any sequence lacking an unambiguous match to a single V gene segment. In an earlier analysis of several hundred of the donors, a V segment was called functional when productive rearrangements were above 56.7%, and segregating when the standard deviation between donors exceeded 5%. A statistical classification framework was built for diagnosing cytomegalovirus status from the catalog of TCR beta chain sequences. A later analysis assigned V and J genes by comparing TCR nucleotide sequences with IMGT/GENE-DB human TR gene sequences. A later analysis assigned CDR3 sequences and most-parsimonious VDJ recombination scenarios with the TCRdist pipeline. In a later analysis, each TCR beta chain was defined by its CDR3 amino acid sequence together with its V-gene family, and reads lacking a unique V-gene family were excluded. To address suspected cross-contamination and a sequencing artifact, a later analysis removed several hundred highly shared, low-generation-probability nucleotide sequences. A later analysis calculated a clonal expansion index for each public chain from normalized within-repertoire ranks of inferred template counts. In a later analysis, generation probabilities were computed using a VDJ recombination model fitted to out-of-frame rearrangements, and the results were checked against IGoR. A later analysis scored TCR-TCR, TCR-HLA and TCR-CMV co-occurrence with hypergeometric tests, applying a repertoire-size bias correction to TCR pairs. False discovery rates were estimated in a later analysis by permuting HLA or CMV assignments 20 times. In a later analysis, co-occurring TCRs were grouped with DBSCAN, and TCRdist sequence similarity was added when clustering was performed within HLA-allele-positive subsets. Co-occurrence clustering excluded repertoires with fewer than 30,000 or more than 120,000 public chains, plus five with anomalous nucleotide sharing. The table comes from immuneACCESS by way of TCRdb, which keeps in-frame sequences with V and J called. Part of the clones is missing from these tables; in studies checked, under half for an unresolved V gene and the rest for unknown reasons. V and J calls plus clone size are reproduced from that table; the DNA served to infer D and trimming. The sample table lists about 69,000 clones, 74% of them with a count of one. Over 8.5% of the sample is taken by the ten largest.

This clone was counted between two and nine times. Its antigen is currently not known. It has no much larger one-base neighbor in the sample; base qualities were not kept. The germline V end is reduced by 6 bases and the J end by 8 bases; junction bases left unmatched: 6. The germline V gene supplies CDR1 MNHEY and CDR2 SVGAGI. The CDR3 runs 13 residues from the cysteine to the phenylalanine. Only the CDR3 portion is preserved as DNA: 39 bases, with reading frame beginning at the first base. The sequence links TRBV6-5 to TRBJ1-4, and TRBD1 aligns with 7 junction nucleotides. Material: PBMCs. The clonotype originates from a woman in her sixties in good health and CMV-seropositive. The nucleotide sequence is TGTGCCAGCAGCCGGGACAGCACAGAAAAACTGTTTTTT. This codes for CASSRDSTEKLFF.